Below are 22 T cell receptor beta chains sequenced from a single sample in a study of CD8+CD57+ T cells in acquired aplastic anemia. Genomic DNA, the template, was used for profiling of the TCR beta VDJ and CDR3. TCRdb itself ran the reads through MiXCR, one entry per CDR3 protein. The data show around 180,000 distinct CDR3 sequences, about three fifths seen once. The source material was sorted CD4+, CD8+, or CD8+CD57+ T cells (not recorded which) from PBMCs. These receptors came from a human donor with severe aplastic anemia or a healthy control (not recorded which).

The V gene is TRBV10-3, the J gene TRBJ1-3; D not certain. This CDR3 region has 16 residues. V was shortened by 0 bases and J by 3 bases, with 12 bases between the two germline ends. Germline CDR1 ENHRY, CDR2 SYGVKD. Here the CDR3 reads CAISESSGLRGNTIYF. The CDR3 coding sequence is TGTGCCATCAGTGAGTCGAGTGGGTTACGTGGAAACACCATATATTTT.

The J gene is TRBJ2-5, the V gene TRBV7-8, with D perhaps TRBD1 (7 bases). The CDR3 consists of 14 residues. V gave up 4 bases and J gave up 1 base, with 10 bases separating them. Germline CDR1 and CDR2: SGHVS and FQNEAQ. CDR3 sequence (DNA): TGTGCCAGCAGCTCAGGGGGGCCCCAAGAGACCCAGTACTTC. Translating it yields CASSSGGPQETQYF. Filled out from reference TRBV7-8 and TRBJ2-5, the complete variable domain reads GAGVSQSPRYKVAKRGQDVALRCDPISGHVSLFWYQQALGQGPEFLTYFQNEAQLDKSGLPSDRFFAERPEGSVSTLKIQRTQQEDSAVYLCASSSGGPQETQYFGPGTRLLVL.

The chain is built from TRBV7-2 and TRBJ1-1; unclear D gene. The germline V gene has CDR1 SGHTA and CDR2 FQGNSA. CDR3 size: 15 residues. V was pared by 2 bases and J by 0 bases, with 10 bases between. The CDR3 loop is CASSLLAAVNTEAFF. The DNA of the CDR3 is TGTGCCAGCAGCTTATTGGCGGCCGTGAACACTGAAGCTTTCTTT.

The chain joins TRBV10-3 to TRBJ2-3, with D possibly being TRBD2 (5 bases). Germline V gene data show CDR1 as ENHRY and CDR2 as SYGVKD. The CDR3 loop spans 13 amino acids. Trimming removed 0 bases from V and 14 bases from J, with 15 bases in between. The CDR3 spells CAISESREIGVYF. For the CDR3, the DNA is TGTGCCATCAGTGAGTCGAGGGAGATCGGGGTGTATTTT.

A few counts support this clonotype. In DNA form, the CDR3 reads TGCGCCAGCAGCCCTATTTTGGGAACTGATACGCAGTATTTT. It is translated as CASSPILGTDTQYF. The chain uses TRBV5-1 and TRBJ2-3; no reliable D call. CDR1 SGHRS and CDR2 YFSETQ come from the germline V gene. Trimming removed 4 bases at V and 6 bases at J, with 15 bases between. The CDR3 extends over 14 amino acids.

The chain carries TRBV20-1 and TRBJ2-7, with no clear D. The CDR3 spans 12 residues. The V gene lost 5 bases and the J gene lost 2 bases, with 10 bases spanning the gap. Germline CDR1 is DFQATT and CDR2 is SNEGSKA (reference sequence). The CDR3 loop is CSAWVRPYEQYF. The DNA of the CDR3 is TGCAGTGCTTGGGTCAGACCCTACGAGCAGTACTTC.

The chain recombines TRBV7-9 with TRBJ1-4, with 7 bases lining up with TRBD1. The germline gives CDR1 SEHNR, CDR2 FQNEAQ (reference sequence). The CDR3 extends over 15 amino acids. The junction had 3 bases not matched to a gene; V was cut back by 0 bases and J by 5 bases. DNA for the CDR3: TGTGCCAGCAGCTTAGCGCTACAGGGGAATGAAAAACTGTTTTTT. Residues: CASSLALQGNEKLFF.

The chain has TRBV6-5 and TRBJ1-4, with unresolved D. Germline loops: CDR1 MNHEY, CDR2 SVGAGI. Trimming took off 0 bases at V and 3 bases at J, with 14 bases between the two ends. This CDR3 has 17 amino acids. CDR3 sequence: CASSYSRGYQANEKLFF. In DNA, the CDR3 is TGTGCCAGCAGTTACTCGAGAGGGTATCAGGCTAATGAAAAACTGTTTTTT.

This chain connects TRBV19 to TRBJ2-2, with TRBD1 matching 7 bases. The length of the CDR3 is 14 residues. V lost 9 bases and J lost 0; bases outside the gene matches: 4. Germline loops: CDR1 LNHDA, CDR2 SQIVND (reference sequence). DNA of the CDR3: TGTGCCAGCGCGGACAGGCCGAACACCGGGGAGCTGTTTTTT. Its translation is CASADRPNTGELFF.

To note about this clonotype: At one end the junction does not follow the germline gene, possibly because of a read error. V is TRBV19 and J is TRBJ1-1; D gene unclear. The CDR3 sequence is 14 residues long. The germline gives CDR1 LNHDA, CDR2 SQIVND (reference sequence). The CDR3 here is CASRGLDTNTEASF. In DNA form, the CDR3 reads TGTGCCAGTAGGGGATTGGATACGAACACTGAAGCTTCCTTT.

V usage is TRBV25-1 and J usage is TRBJ2-7; possibly TRBD1 or TRBD2 for D (6 bases each). Trimming shortened V by 2 bases and J by 3 bases, and 11 bases separated the two germline ends. The CDR3 consists of 14 residues. Germline CDR1 and CDR2: MGHDK and SYGVNS. CDR3 in DNA: TGTGCCAGCAGTGAAGGGGGGCTCTTCTACGAGCAGTACTTC. The encoded protein is CASSEGGLFYEQYF.

This clonotype was seen just once. The chain couples TRBV7-8 to TRBJ1-1; D is uncertain. The CDR3 loop spans 13 amino acids. The germline V gene encodes CDR1 SGHVS and CDR2 FQNEAQ. V was cut by 5 bases and J by 9 bases, with 16 bases left in between. The CDR3 protein is CASSTRPGIQAFF. CDR3 bases: TGTGCCAGCAGCACCAGACCGGGCATCCAAGCTTTCTTT.

V and J are TRBV10-3 and TRBJ2-3, with D tentatively TRBD2 (5 bases). The CDR3 runs to 16 residues. Germline V gives CDR1 ENHRY, CDR2 SYGVKD. Trimming pared 5 bases from V and 0 bases from J, leaving 15 bases between. The CDR3 region has the DNA TGTGCCATCAGTAGTCCGGAGGCAGCAAGCACAGATACGCAGTATTTT. Translated: CAISSPEAASTDTQYF.

This rearrangement joins TRBV9 to TRBJ2-7, with 10 positions matching TRBD2. V gave up 4 bases and J gave up 2 bases; unmatched junction bases: 9. The CDR3 consists of 16 residues. The germline CDR1 and CDR2 sequences are SGDLS and YYNGEE. The CDR3: CASSPRVAGGPYEQYF. The CDR3 region has the DNA TGTGCCAGCAGCCCCCGGGTAGCGGGGGGCCCCTACGAGCAGTACTTC.

This clonotype was observed at least ten times. The chain links TRBV3-1 to TRBJ1-5; 7 bases agree with TRBD1. The CDR3 runs 15 residues. The V and J ends lost 1 base and 5 bases, in that order; junction bases with no gene match: 5. The germline V gene encodes CDR1 LGHDT and CDR2 YNNKEL (reference sequence). The CDR3 nucleotides read TGTGCCAGCAGCCAAGGGGACAGTGGGTATCAGCCCCAGCATTTT. It is translated as CASSQGDSGYQPQHF.

J is TRBJ2-7 and V is TRBV20-1; D possibly corresponds to TRBD1 (7 bases). Germline assignment: CDR1 DFQATT and CDR2 SNEGSKA (reference sequence). The V gene lost 1 base and the J gene lost 6 bases, with 16 bases spanning the gap. This CDR3 has 14 amino acids. CDR3 in DNA: TGCAGTGCTAGAGGGCAGGGGGGATTCGGCGAGCAGTACTTC. Translating it yields CSARGQGGFGEQYF.

This clonotype was found many times. This rearrangement joins TRBV27 to TRBJ2-3; D tentatively reads TRBD1 or TRBD2 (6 bases each). Germline V gene sequence: CDR1 MNHEY, CDR2 SMNVEV (reference sequence). The CDR3 spans 13 residues. V gave up 6 bases and J gave up 8 bases, with 15 bases separating them. The CDR3 DNA sequence: TGTGCCAGCAGCAACGGGGGCCGGGGTACGCAGTATTTT. It translates to CASSNGGRGTQYF.

This clonotype has more than one count but fewer than ten. The genes are TRBV2 and TRBJ2-5; D not resolved. This CDR3 spans 13 amino acids. Trimming left V 4 bases short and J 2 bases short, with 8 bases between. Germline loops: CDR1 SNHLY, CDR2 FYNNEI. This chain's CDR3 is CASSARRQETQYF. The DNA for the CDR3 is TGTGCCAGCAGTGCGCGCAGGCAAGAGACCCAGTACTTC. Based on the CDR3 plus reference TRBV2 and TRBJ2-5, the full variable domain is EPEVTQTPSHQVTQMGQEVILRCVPISNHLYFYWYRQILGQKVEFLVSFYNNEISEKSEIFDDQFSVERPDGSNFTLKIRSTKLEDSAMYFCASSARRQETQYFGPGTRLLVL.

This rearrangement joins TRBV2 to TRBJ2-7, with no clear D. Germline V gene sequence: CDR1 SNHLY, CDR2 FYNNEI. Trimming took 2 bases from V and 4 from J, leaving 6 bases between them. The CDR3 consists of 12 residues. The CDR3 bases are TGTGCCAGCAGTGAAAGAGGATACGAGCAGTACTTC. The encoded protein is CASSERGYEQYF.

The chain links TRBV9 to TRBJ2-1, with a tentative D call TRBD1 (6 bases). This CDR3 is built from 15 residues. V was cut by 0 bases and J by 0 bases, with 7 bases left in between. CDR1 is SGDLS, CDR2 YYNGEE, per germline. CDR3 DNA sequence: TGTGCCAGCAGCGTAGAGGACAGCTCCTACAATGAGCAGTTCTTC. It yields the protein CASSVEDSSYNEQFF.

This chain joins TRBV29-1 and TRBJ2-3; D is ambiguous. V lost 5 bases, J lost 2 bases, and 20 bases lay in between. Germline loops: CDR1 SQVTM, CDR2 ANQGSEA. The CDR3 loop spans 16 amino acids. CDR3 DNA: TGCAGCGTTCGAGGCCGGGCCACGGCGCCCACAGATACGCAGTATTTT. This gives the protein CSVRGRATAPTDTQYF.

V and J are TRBV2 and TRBJ1-4, with TRBD1 matching 7 bases. CDR1 and CDR2 from the germline V gene are SNHLY and FYNNEI. The J segment lost 4 bases and the V segment lost 3 bases, leaving 2 bases of the junction unmatched. The CDR3 length is 14 residues. CDR3 DNA: TGTGCCAGCAGTGAGGGGACAGTTAATGAAAAACTGTTTTTT. As protein: CASSEGTVNEKLFF.